The table lists the clone carrying this T cell receptor (beta chain) with many counts. This entry belongs to a study of T cell repertoires in cytomegalovirus infection. Each CDR3 protein is one row after TCRdb ran MiXCR on the reads. Of almost 550,000 distinct CDR3 sequences listed, approximately 15% are singletons. In germline, CDR1 is SEHNR, CDR2 FQNEAQ (reference sequence). V lost 4 bases to trimming and J lost 7 bases, with 20 bases between them. This CDR3 is built from 15 residues. The specimen sequenced was CD8+ T cells from PBMCs. V and J are TRBV7-9 and TRBJ2-7; D remains ambiguous. This TCR derives from a human donor in good health (CMV status not recorded). Some clones in this sample may be carry-over from other donors' samples. The CDR3 reads CASSSPAAPIGEQYF. The CDR3 region has the DNA TGTGCCAGCAGCTCCCCAGCCGCTCCCATTGGTGAGCAGTACTTC.